This T cell receptor (beta chain) came from a study of T cells in women clearing cervical HPV infection. Whole-study context: Cases were women with histologically confirmed HPV16-related CIN3 or worse, including a couple of invasive cancers.

Germline values: CDR1 LGHNA, CDR2 YNFKEQ. The V gene end was trimmed by 0 bases and the J gene end by 4 bases; junction bases not matched to a gene: 4. This CDR3 spans 16 amino acids. Findings and limits, study-wide: Unknown T-cell numbers per sample may underlie the richness differences. Richness plus V gene abundances separated cases from controls with AUC around 0.79.

Concerning this clone itself: Its antigen is undetermined. The DNA ends 3 residues before the CDR3 does, and the rest of the CDR3 is filled in from the germline J gene.

TCR beta CDR3 amplified by multiplex PCR from approximately 1,100 ng genomic DNA. Clones were read by immunoSEQ multiplex PCR, and TCRdb kept only the in-frame ones, dropping some. This listing includes approximately 30,000 clones. The sequence derives from a woman aged 18-70 years with a cervical HPV16 infection that either progressed to CIN3+ or cleared (not recorded which). The chain combines TRBV4-2 with TRBJ1-4; 8 nucleotides agree with TRBD1. Sequencing was performed on blood buffy coat. CDR3 in amino acids: CASSQDRDRRNEKLFF. The CDR3 bases that were read are TGTGCCAGCAGCCAAGATAGGGACAGGCGTAATGAAAAA.